This is a list of T cell receptor beta chains from one sample in a study of post-analysis software for immune sequencing data. MiXCR, run by TCRdb on the PCR reads, gives a single entry per CDR3 protein. Here the sample spans roughly 730,000 distinct CDR3 sequences, about 27% being singletons. Material for sequencing was blood. These receptors all come from a girl between 10 and 17 years old with multiple sclerosis. The CDR3 runs from the conserved cysteine through the conserved F or W. The order of the fields is V gene, D gene, clone size, J gene, CDR3 DNA, CDR3 protein. A D gene is named only where the DNA matches it firmly. Size is omitted from some rows. Given values are once, few, many or a class for expanded clones.

TRBV12-3/TRBV12-4	NA	few	TRBJ1-5	TGTGCCAGCAGTTTGGGGGGGCTTCAGCCCCAGCATTTT	CASSLGGLQPQHF
TRBV7-2	TRBD2	many	TRBJ2-1	TGTGCCAGCAGCCCCACTAGCGGGAGGGGCAGTGAGCAGTTCTTC	CASSPTSGRGSEQFF
TRBV20-1	TRBD1	many	TRBJ1-2	TGCAGTGCTAGGGACAGGGCAAGCTATGGCTACACCTTC	CSARDRASYGYTF
TRBV28	NA	NA	TRBJ2-5	TGTGCCAGCAGCGAAGGGTGGGACCGGGAGACCCAGTACTTC	CASSEGWDRETQYF
TRBV6-1	TRBD2	NA	TRBJ2-5	TGTGCCAGCCCCGGGACTAAAGGGGATAACGTTGAGACCCAGTACTTC	CASPGTKGDNVETQYF
TRBV6-5	NA	few	TRBJ2-3	TGTGCCAGCAGACCACGGAGGGCAGTTAGGGATACGCAGTATTTT	CASRPRRAVRDTQYF
TRBV20-1	TRBD1	NA	TRBJ2-1	TGCAGTGCTAGAGGACAGGGGAACACCTACAATGAGCAGTTCTTC	CSARGQGNTYNEQFF
TRBV7-2	NA	NA	TRBJ1-1	TGTGCCAGCAGCTTAGGCAAAGCTTTCTTT	CASSLGKAFF
TRBV29-1	NA	NA	TRBJ1-1	TGCAGCGTTGGAGACAAGAACACTGAAGCTTTCTTT	CSVGDKNTEAFF
TRBV11-2	NA	few	TRBJ2-5	TGTGCCAGCAGCTTATTGATAGGGATCGAGACCCAGTACTTC	CASSLLIGIETQYF
TRBV20-1	NA	few	TRBJ1-4	TGCAGTGCTCCCGATCACAGGGATTTTGGAAAACTGTTTTTT	CSAPDHRDFGKLFF
TRBV4-1	TRBD1	few	TRBJ1-4	TGCGCCAGCAGCCAGAAACAGGGGGGGAGAGAAAAACTGTTTTTT	CASSQKQGGREKLFF
TRBV3-1	TRBD1	few	TRBJ2-7	TGTGCCAGCAGCCAAGGACCGGGACAGTTCTACGAGCAGTACTTC	CASSQGPGQFYEQYF
TRBV11-2	NA	few	TRBJ2-5	TGTGCCAGCAGGAGGGCAGGTACCCAGTACTTC	CASRRAGTQYF
TRBV12-3/TRBV12-4	NA	NA	TRBJ1-1	TGTGCCAGCAGTTTTTACTTGAGCACTGAAGCTTTCTTT	CASSFYLSTEAFF
TRBV7-2	NA	few	TRBJ2-6	TGTGCCTGCCATAAGCGTGGATCTGGGGCCAACGTCCTGACTTTC	CACHKRGSGANVLTF
TRBV5-1	NA	NA	TRBJ2-3	TGCGCCAGCAGCCCGGGATCTAGCGGCACAGATACGCAGTATTTT	CASSPGSSGTDTQYF
TRBV18	NA	NA	TRBJ2-6	TGTGCCAGCTCACCAGATGCAAGTAGTGGGGCCAGCGTCCTGACTTTC	CASSPDASSGASVLTF
TRBV20-1	TRBD2	NA	TRBJ2-5	TGCAGTGCTAGAGATTTGAGGCTAGCGGGAGGGCCTCGGACCCAGTACTTC	CSARDLRLAGGPRTQYF
TRBV7-9	TRBD2	few	TRBJ2-1	TGTGCCAGCAGCTGGGCGCGGGAGTATGTCAATGAGCAGTTCTTC	CASSWAREYVNEQFF
TRBV7-6	TRBD1	NA	TRBJ2-1	TGTGCCAGCAGCTTAAGGGGGGGACAGGGATCCCATGAGCAGTTCTTC	CASSLRGGQGSHEQFF
TRBV28	NA	NA	TRBJ1-1	TGTGCCAGCAGTTGGAAGCCCACTGAAGCTTTCTTT	CASSWKPTEAFF
TRBV5-1	TRBD2	NA	TRBJ2-5	TGCGCCAGCAGCGGGGGGACGACTAGCGGGAGTGAAGAGACCCAGTACTTC	CASSGGTTSGSEETQYF
TRBV7-2	TRBD2	NA	TRBJ2-3	TGTGCCAGCACCCTACTAGCGGGGGGGACAGATACGCAGTATTTT	CASTLLAGGTDTQYF
TRBV5-8	NA	NA	TRBJ2-5	TGTGCCAGCAGCTTATGGGGGGCAGTACCGGGAGAGACCCAGTACTTC	CASSLWGAVPGETQYF
TRBV29-1	NA	NA	TRBJ2-5	TGCAGCGTCGGCCCCGGCCGGGAGACCCAGTACTTC	CSVGPGRETQYF
TRBV10-3	TRBD1	NA	TRBJ1-2	TGTGCCATAACAGGGGCGGAGGGGAGATATGGCTACACCTTC	CAITGAEGRYGYTF
TRBV9	TRBD2	NA	TRBJ2-1	TGTGCCTGCAGCCCCAGCGGGGTAGCCTACAATGAGCAGTTCTTC	CACSPSGVAYNEQFF
TRBV29-1	TRBD1	NA	TRBJ1-1	TGCAGCGTCGGGGACAGGGGACAAGCTTTCTTT	CSVGDRGQAFF
TRBV12-3/TRBV12-4	NA	NA	TRBJ2-7	TGTGCCAGCAGTTCCGCGCGCTACGAGCAGTACTTC	CASSSARYEQYF
TRBV4-2	NA	few	TRBJ2-1	TGTGCCAGCAGCCGTAACTCCGGACAGCGGGTAGACTACAATGAGCAGTTCTTC	CASSRNSGQRVDYNEQFF
TRBV20-1	NA	few	TRBJ2-1	TGCAGTGCTAGTGTGGGCCTCGGAGGTGAGCAGTTCTTC	CSASVGLGGEQFF
TRBV7-2	TRBD1	NA	TRBJ2-7	TGTGCCAGCAGCTCGGGACAGGGCCAGTACTTC	CASSSGQGQYF
TRBV6-5	TRBD2	many	TRBJ2-1	TGTGCCAGCAGTTCCCCCGGGACTAGCGGGATTCAGCAGTTCTTC	CASSSPGTSGIQQFF
TRBV28	NA	NA	TRBJ2-7	TGTGCCAGCCGGAGCGGCCCCTACGAGCAGTACTTC	CASRSGPYEQYF
TRBV5-6	NA	NA	TRBJ1-4	TGTGCCAGCAGCTTGGTAAGGCGTCATCGCGAAAAACTGTTTTTT	CASSLVRRHREKLFF
TRBV6-2/TRBV6-3	NA	many	TRBJ2-7	TGTGCCAGCAGTAGAAGGTACGAGCAGTACTTC	CASSRRYEQYF
TRBV6-4	TRBD2	many	TRBJ2-1	TGTGCCAGCAGTGACTCACTAGCGGGATTCGATGAGCAGTTCTTC	CASSDSLAGFDEQFF
TRBV5-1	NA	NA	TRBJ2-7	TGCGCCAGCAGCCAGGGGGGGGGACCTCCTCGCGACGAGCAGTACTTC	CASSQGGGPPRDEQYF
TRBV7-2	TRBD2	NA	TRBJ2-5	TGTGCCAGCAGCCTCGGGACTAGCGGGGGATACCGGGAGACCCAGTACTTC	CASSLGTSGGYRETQYF
TRBV5-5	NA	NA	TRBJ1-1	TGTGCCAGCAGCTTCTTGGACGGGAAAGTCGGGGCTTTCTTT	CASSFLDGKVGAFF
TRBV7-2	NA	NA	TRBJ2-1	TGTGCCAGCAGCTCGCCAGAGGACATCTACAATGAGCGGTTCTTC	CASSSPEDIYNERFF
TRBV5-5	NA	NA	TRBJ1-1	TGTGCCAGCAGCTTGGCCGACAGTTTGGAAGCTTTCTTT	CASSLADSLEAFF
TRBV25-1	NA	NA	TRBJ1-2	TGTGCCAGCAGTGATCTCGGCAGTCCTAACTATGGCTACACCTTC	CASSDLGSPNYGYTF
TRBV5-1	NA	few	TRBJ2-7	TGCGCCAGCAGCTTGTTTCCTATGGGGTCCCCGGGGTACGAGCAGTACTTC	CASSLFPMGSPGYEQYF
TRBV4-1	NA	NA	TRBJ1-4	TGCGCCAGCAGCCGGCCCTATGCAACTAATGAAAAACTGTTTTTT	CASSRPYATNEKLFF
TRBV7-9	NA	many	TRBJ2-1	TGTGCCAGCAGCTTGCTACGAGACAATGAGCAGTTCTTC	CASSLLRDNEQFF
TRBV11-2	NA	NA	TRBJ1-4	TGTGCCAGCAGCGCGGCAGACCCTGAAAAACTGTTTTTT	CASSAADPEKLFF
TRBV7-2	NA	few	TRBJ2-5	TGTGCCAGCAGCTTAGATTACCATCCAACGGGGACCCAGTACTTC	CASSLDYHPTGTQYF
TRBV5-6	NA	few	TRBJ1-2	TGTGCCAGCAGCTCGCCGGGCCAGAAAAGGCATGGCTACACCTTC	CASSSPGQKRHGYTF
TRBV28	NA	few	TRBJ2-1	TGTGCCAGCAGTTTCCTAGTTAGGTCAACTCTAAATGAGCAGTTCTTC	CASSFLVRSTLNEQFF
TRBV28	NA	NA	TRBJ2-5	TGTGCCAACAGTCAAGCAGGCCAGAGCCAAGAGACCCAGTACTTC	CANSQAGQSQETQYF
TRBV6-2/TRBV6-3	TRBD2	NA	TRBJ2-7	TGTGCCAGCAGCCAGGGAGGGACCACACTCTTC	CASSQGGTTLF
TRBV7-2	TRBD2	once	TRBJ2-1	TGTGCCAGCAGCTGGGGACTAGTGGTAAGCTCCTACAATGAGCAGTTCTTC	CASSWGLVVSSYNEQFF
TRBV20-1	NA	NA	TRBJ1-5	TGCAGTGCCCACACCCTTCCATCCAATCAGCCCCAGCATTTT	CSAHTLPSNQPQHF
TRBV3-1	NA	NA	TRBJ2-7	TGTGCCAGCAGCCAAGATACCAAGTCCTACGAGCAGTACTTC	CASSQDTKSYEQYF